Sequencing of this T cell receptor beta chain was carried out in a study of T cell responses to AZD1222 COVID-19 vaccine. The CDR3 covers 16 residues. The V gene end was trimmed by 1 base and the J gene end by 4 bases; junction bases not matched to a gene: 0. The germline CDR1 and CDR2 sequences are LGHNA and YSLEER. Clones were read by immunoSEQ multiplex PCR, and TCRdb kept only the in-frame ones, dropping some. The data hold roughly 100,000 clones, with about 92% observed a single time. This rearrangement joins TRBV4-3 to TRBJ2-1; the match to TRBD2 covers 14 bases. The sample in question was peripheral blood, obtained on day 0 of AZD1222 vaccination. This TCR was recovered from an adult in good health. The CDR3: CASSQGLAGGYNEQFF. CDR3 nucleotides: TGCGCCAGCAGCCAAGGACTAGCGGGGGGGTACAATGAGCAGTTCTTC.